What follows describes a single TCR beta chain. What it binds is unknown. The authors ran a second PCR of about 7 to 11 cycles using a sample-barcoded 5' primer and a J-beta primer mix. TCRdb re-called the 5' RACE reads with MiXCR, one entry per CDR3 protein. Counted here are about 690,000 distinct CDR3 sequences, 40% to 45% occurring once; the ten biggest clones make up 25% to 35%. This entry belongs to a study of blood T cells in healthy people across ages. Study conclusions and caveats: Naive and antigen-experienced cells were not separated, limiting conclusive comparison. Correlation between TCR beta diversity and naive T cell percentage was strong.

The CDR3 extends over 13 amino acids. Germline loops: CDR1 SGHRS, CDR2 YFSETQ. The receptor was isolated from a man aged 80 or over in good health. Sequencing used blood. This chain joins TRBV5-1 and TRBJ2-7; TRBD1 is a possible D gene (6 bases). Matching the DNA end better, TRBJ2-5 makes the J call doubtful. The chain's CDR3 is CASSFPGDETQYF. DNA of the CDR3: TGCGCCAGCAGCTTCCCAGGGGATGAGACCCAGTACTTC.